Here is one T cell receptor (beta chain) with its context. What it binds is unknown. Described treatment: oral pan-JAK inhibitor, 5-10 mg twice daily. The entry originates in a study of CD8+ T cells in alopecia areata. General study points: Treatment with tofacitinib significantly lowered scalp clonality and reduced expanded CD8+ clones among the top 100. Clonality exceeded that of normal scalp in lesional scalp, most notably in alopecia totalis/universalis.

Isolated RNA was reverse transcribed into cDNA used as the sequencing template. Using immunoSEQ multiplex PCR, the repertoire was profiled, and TCRdb retains in-frame clones only, with some absent. The sample records around 190,000 clones, around 60% being singletons. V shed 1 base and J shed 6 bases, with 13 bases lying between them. The CDR3 is made up of 15 amino acids. Germline assignment: CDR1 SGHDT and CDR2 YYEEEE. This chain joins TRBV5-6 and TRBJ1-4; no reliable D call. This TCR was recovered from a human donor with alopecia areata. The sample was CD4+ T cells sorted from blood, taken at week 4, from a patient treated with tofacitinib. The CDR3 DNA follows: TGTGCCAGCAGCTTGACGGGAACGGTTGATGAAAAACTGTTTTTT. Translated: CASSLTGTVDEKLFF.